This TCR beta chain was recovered during a study of T cell repertoires in cytomegalovirus infection. On the study more broadly: Newly reported HLA-C-restricted and thoroughly characterized HLA-B-restricted CMV epitopes were employed. TCR beta signatures that were public indicated CMV infection and matching HLA type.

CDR1 is SGHRS, CDR2 YFSETQ, per germline. The CDR3 spans 15 residues. V shed 2 bases and J 5 bases; nucleotides not matched to a gene: 7. Whole-study findings and limits: Ex vivo, HLA-C-restricted CMV-specific TCR beta clonotypes prevailed over the rest of the response. Of the TCR beta families, the public ones yielded a cumulative frequency that identified carriers of CMV plus the relevant HLA.

In regard to this clonotype: What it binds is not known.

TCRdb independently ran MiXCR on the reads; one entry per CDR3 protein. The sample yields roughly 920,000 distinct CDR3 sequences, around a third seen once. The gene calls are TRBV5-1 and TRBJ1-1; 9 bases line up with TRBD1. The sample here was cultured CD8+ T cells from PBMCs, taken from culture after CMV antigen stimulation. The clonotype comes from a human donor in good health (CMV status not recorded). Some clones in this sample may be carry-over from other donors' samples. CDR3 DNA: TGCGCCAGCAGCTTATGGACAGGGGAGGGGACTGAAGCTTTCTTT. Protein: CASSLWTGEGTEAFF.